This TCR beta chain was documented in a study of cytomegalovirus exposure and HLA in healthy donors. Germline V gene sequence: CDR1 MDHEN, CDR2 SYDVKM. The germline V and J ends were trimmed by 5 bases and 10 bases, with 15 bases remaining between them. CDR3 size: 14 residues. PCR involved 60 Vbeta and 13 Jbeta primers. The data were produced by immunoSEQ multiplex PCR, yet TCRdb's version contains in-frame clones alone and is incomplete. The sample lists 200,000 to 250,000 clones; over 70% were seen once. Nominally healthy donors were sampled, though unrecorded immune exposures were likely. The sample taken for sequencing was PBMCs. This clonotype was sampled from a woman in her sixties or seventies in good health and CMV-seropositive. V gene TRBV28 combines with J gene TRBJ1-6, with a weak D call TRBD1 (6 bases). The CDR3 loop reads CASSRTQGPSPLHF. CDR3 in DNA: TGTGCCAGCAGTCGGACACAGGGTCCCTCACCCCTCCACTTT.